The present T cell receptor beta chain was sequenced within a study of a mutant IDH1 vaccine in newly diagnosed glioma. Study summary: With temozolomide cycles, or 4-6 weeks after radiotherapy alone, vaccination was started.

Time point reported: week 35, safety follow-up. Vaccination comprised doses that each held 300 ug of mutant IDH1 20-mer peptide, plus topical imiquimod. TCRdb keeps only in-frame clones here, not all; method: immunoSEQ multiplex PCR. The sample records over 60,000 clones, roughly 81% being singletons. Germline-derived CDR1 and CDR2 are SGHRS and YFSETQ. The CDR3 contains 13 residues. Trimming removed 7 bases at V and 8 bases at J, with 16 bases between. As concerns this clone: Its specificity is not known.

This chain uses TRBV5-1 with TRBJ2-1; no reliable D call. The material was PBMCs, obtained from a glioma patient whose treatment included an IDH1 peptide vaccine. The receptor's source is a man aged 35 to 55 with glioma. For the CDR3, the DNA is TGCGCCAGCCGCTGGGGTGCCTCCCATGAGCAGTTCTTC. It encodes CASRWGASHEQFF.